What follows is one T cell receptor beta chain and its context. This entry belongs to a study of blood T cell repertoires in COVID-19. Looking at the study overall: Sites in the United States, Italy and Spain provided acute and convalescent COVID-19 samples. Nucleic acid was either cDNA or gDNA, and it came from T cells, B-cell-depleted T cells, or PBMCs.

The CDR3 sequence is 15 residues long. Germline loops: CDR1 KGHSH, CDR2 LQKENI. Trimming took 3 bases from V and 1 from J, leaving 11 bases between them. Per the original methods: Cell counts per sample came from amplifying reference gene primers. Here immunoSEQ multiplex PCR was the method, and the copy in TCRdb shows in-frame clones only, minus some. D and trimming were read from the DNA, whereas the V and J calls and clone size are those reported in that table. The table includes approximately 99,000 clones, approximately 85% detected once. The sequencing sample was made of peripheral blood. The receptor was derived from a woman of 80 years or more with active or convalescent COVID-19. The V and J genes are TRBV18 and TRBJ2-3, with TRBD2 as a possible D gene (6 bases). CDR3: CASSPQGGGTDTQYF. As DNA, the CDR3 is TGTGCCAGCTCACCTCAGGGCGGGGGCACAGATACGCAGTATTTT.